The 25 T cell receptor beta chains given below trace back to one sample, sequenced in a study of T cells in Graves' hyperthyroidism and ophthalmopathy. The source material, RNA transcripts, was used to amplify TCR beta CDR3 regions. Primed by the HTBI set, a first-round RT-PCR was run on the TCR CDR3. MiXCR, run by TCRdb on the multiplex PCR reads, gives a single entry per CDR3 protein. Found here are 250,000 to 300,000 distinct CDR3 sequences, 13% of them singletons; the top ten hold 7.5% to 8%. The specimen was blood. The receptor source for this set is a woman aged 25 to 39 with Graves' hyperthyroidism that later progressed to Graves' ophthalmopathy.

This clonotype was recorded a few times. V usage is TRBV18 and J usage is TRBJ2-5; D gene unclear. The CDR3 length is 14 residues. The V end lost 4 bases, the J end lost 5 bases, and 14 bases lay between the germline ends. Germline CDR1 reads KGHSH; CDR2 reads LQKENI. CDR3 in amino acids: CASSQGPSRETQYF. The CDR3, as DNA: TGTGCCAGCTCACAGGGCCCATCGCGTGAGACCCAGTACTTC.

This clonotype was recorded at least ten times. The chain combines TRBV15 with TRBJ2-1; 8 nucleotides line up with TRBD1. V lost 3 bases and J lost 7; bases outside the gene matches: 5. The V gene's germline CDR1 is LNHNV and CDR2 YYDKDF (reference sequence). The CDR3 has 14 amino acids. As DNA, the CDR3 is TGTGCCACCAGCAGCAGGGACAGGATAAATGAGCAGTTCTTC. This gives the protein CATSSRDRINEQFF. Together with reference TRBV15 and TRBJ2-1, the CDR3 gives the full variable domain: DAMVIQNPRYQVTQFGKPVTLSCSQTLNHNVMYWYQQKSSQAPKLLFHYYDKDFNNEADTPDNFQSRRPNTSFCFLDIRSPGLGDTAMYLCATSSRDRINEQFFGPGTRLTVL.

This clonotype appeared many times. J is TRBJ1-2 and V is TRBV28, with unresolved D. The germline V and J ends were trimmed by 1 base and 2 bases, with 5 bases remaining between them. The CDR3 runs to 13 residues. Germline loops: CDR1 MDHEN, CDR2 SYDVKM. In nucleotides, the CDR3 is TGTGCCAGCAGTTTATATGGGAACTATGGCTACACCTTC. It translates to CASSLYGNYGYTF.

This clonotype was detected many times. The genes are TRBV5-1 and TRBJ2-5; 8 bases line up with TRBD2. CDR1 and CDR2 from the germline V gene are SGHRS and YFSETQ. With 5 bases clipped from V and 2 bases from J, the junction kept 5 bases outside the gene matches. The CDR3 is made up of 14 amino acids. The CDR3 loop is CASRLGTSQETQYF. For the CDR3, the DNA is TGCGCCAGCAGGCTCGGGACTAGTCAAGAGACCCAGTACTTC.

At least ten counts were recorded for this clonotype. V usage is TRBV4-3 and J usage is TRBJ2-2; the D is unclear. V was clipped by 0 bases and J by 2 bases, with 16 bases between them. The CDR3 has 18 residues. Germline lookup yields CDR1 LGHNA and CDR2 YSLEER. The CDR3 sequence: CASSQDKRSDTNTGELFF. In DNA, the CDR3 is TGCGCCAGCAGCCAAGATAAACGCAGTGACACAAACACCGGGGAGCTGTTTTTT.

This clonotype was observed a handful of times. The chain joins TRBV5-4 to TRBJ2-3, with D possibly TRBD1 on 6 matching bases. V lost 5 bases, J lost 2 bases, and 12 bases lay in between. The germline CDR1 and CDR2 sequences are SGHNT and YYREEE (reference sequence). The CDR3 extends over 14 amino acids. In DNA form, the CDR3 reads TGTGCCAGCAGAATCCAGGGGCCCACAGATACGCAGTATTTT. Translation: CASRIQGPTDTQYF. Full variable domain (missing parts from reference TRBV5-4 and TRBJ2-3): ETGVTQSPTHLIKTRGQQVTLRCSSQSGHNTVSWYQQALGQGPQFIFQYYREEENGRGNFPPRFSGLQFPNYSSELNVNALELDDSALYLCASRIQGPTDTQYFGPGTRLTVL.

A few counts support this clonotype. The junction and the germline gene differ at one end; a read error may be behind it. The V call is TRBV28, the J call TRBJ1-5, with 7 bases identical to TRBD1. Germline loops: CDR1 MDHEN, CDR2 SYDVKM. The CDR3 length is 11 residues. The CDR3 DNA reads TGTGCCAGCAGAACCGGGACAGTCGGGGATTTT. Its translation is CASRTGTVGDF.

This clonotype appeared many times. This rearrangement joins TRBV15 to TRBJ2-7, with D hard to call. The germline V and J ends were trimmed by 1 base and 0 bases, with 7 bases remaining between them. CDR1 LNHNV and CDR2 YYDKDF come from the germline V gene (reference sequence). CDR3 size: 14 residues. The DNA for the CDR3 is TGTGCCACCAGCAGAGGATCTGGCTCCTACGAGCAGTACTTC. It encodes CATSRGSGSYEQYF.

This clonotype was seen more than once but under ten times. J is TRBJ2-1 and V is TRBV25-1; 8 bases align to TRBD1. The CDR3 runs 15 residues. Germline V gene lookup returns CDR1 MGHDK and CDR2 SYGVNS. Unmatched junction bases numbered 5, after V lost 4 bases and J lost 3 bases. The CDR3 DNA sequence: TGTGCCAGCAGTGTACCGGGACAGGACTACAATGAGCAGTTCTTC. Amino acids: CASSVPGQDYNEQFF.

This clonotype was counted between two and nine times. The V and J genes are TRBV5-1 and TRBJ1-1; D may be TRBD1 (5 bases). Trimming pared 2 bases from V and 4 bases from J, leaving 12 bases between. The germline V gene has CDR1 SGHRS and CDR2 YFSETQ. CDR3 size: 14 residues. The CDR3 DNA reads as TGCGCCAGCAGCTTCGGGGGTCTTGGCACTGAAGCTTTCTTT. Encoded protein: CASSFGGLGTEAFF.

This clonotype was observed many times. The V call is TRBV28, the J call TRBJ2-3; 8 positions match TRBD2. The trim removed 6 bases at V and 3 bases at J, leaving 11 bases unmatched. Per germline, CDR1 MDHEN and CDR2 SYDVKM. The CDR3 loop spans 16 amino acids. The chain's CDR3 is CASRPSGRGNTDTQYF. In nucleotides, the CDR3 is TGTGCCAGCAGGCCCTCCGGGAGGGGGAATACAGATACGCAGTATTTT. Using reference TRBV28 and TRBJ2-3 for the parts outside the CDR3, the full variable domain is DVKVTQSSRYLVKRTGEKVFLECVQDMDHENMFWYRQDPGLGLRLIYFSYDVKMKEKGDIPEGYSVSREKKERFSLILESASTNQTSMYLCASRPSGRGNTDTQYFGPGTRLTVL.

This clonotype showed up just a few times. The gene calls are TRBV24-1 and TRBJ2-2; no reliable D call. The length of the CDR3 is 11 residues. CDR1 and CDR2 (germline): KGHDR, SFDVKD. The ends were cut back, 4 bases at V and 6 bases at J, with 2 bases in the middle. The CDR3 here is CATSEAGELFF. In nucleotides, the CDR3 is TGTGCCACCAGTGAGGCCGGGGAGCTGTTTTTT.

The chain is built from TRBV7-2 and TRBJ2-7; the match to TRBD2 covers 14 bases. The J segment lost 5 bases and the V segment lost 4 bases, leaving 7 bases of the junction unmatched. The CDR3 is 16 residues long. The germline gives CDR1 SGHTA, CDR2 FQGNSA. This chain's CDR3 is CASSSRLAGGPHEQYF. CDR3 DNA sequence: TGTGCCAGCAGCTCCCGACTAGCGGGAGGGCCCCACGAGCAGTACTTC.

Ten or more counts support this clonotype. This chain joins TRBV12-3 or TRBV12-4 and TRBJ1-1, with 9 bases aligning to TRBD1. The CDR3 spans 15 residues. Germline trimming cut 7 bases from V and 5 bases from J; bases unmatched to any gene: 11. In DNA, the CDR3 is TGTGCCAGCACCGCTTTGGGACAGGGAGGAACTGAAGCTTTCTTT. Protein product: CASTALGQGGTEAFF.

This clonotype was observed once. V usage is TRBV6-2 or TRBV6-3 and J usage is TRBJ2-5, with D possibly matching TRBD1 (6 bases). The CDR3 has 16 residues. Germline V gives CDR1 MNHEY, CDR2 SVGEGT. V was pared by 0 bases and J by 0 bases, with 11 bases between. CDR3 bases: TGTGCCAGCAGTTACTCCTTGACAGGCAACCAAGAGACCCAGTACTTC. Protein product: CASSYSLTGNQETQYF.

Here the CDR3 reads CASSSGTSGPYEQYF. The CDR3 DNA reads as TGTGCCAGCAGCTCAGGGACTAGCGGACCCTACGAGCAGTACTTC. The V gene is TRBV13, the J gene TRBJ2-7; 11 nucleotides line up with TRBD2. Germline V lookup: CDR1 PRHDT, CDR2 FYEKMQ (reference sequence). J gave up 2 bases and V 4 bases, and 4 bases lay outside the gene matches. The CDR3 totals 15 residues.

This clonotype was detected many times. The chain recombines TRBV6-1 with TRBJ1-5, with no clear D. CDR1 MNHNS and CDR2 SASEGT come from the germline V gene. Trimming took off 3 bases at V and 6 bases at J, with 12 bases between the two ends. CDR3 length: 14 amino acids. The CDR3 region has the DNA TGTGCCAGCAGTGAGGAGAGGCGTAGTCAGCCCCAGCATTTT. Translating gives CASSEERRSQPQHF.

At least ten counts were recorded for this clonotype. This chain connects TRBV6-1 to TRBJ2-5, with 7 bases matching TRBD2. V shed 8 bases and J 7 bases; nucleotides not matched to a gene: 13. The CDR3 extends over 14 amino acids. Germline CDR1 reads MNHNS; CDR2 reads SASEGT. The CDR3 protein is CASFLSGEGWTQYF. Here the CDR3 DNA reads TGTGCCAGCTTCTTAAGCGGGGAAGGGTGGACCCAGTACTTC.

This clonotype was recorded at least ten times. The CDR3 DNA reads TGTGCCAGCAGTCAAATCGGCGGGATTAACAATGAGCAGTTCTTC. It translates to CASSQIGGINNEQFF. V is TRBV6-2 or TRBV6-3 and J is TRBJ2-1, with a weak D call TRBD2 (6 bases). The CDR3 spans 15 residues. Germline V gives CDR1 MNHEY, CDR2 SVGEGT. V was clipped by 5 bases and J by 5 bases, with 16 bases between them.

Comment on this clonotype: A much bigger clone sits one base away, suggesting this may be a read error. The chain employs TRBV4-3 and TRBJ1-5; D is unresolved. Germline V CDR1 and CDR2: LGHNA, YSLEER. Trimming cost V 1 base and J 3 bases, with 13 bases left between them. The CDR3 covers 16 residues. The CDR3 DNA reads TGCGCCAGCAGCCAAGCTTGGCGGGCCGACAATCAGCCCCAGCATTTT. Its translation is CASSQAWRADNQPQHF.

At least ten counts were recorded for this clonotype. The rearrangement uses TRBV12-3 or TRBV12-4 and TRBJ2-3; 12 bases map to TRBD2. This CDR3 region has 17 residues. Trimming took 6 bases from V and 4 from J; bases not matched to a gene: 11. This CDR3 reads CASSRTTSGRRPDTQYF. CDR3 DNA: TGTGCCAGCAGCCGAACGACTAGCGGGAGACGGCCAGATACGCAGTATTTT.

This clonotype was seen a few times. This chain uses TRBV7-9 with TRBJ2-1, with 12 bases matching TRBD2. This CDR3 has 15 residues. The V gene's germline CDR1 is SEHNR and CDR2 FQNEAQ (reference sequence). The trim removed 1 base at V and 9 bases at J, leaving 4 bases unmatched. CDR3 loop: CASSLVLAGGGEQFF. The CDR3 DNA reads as TGTGCCAGCAGCTTAGTACTAGCGGGAGGCGGTGAGCAGTTCTTC.

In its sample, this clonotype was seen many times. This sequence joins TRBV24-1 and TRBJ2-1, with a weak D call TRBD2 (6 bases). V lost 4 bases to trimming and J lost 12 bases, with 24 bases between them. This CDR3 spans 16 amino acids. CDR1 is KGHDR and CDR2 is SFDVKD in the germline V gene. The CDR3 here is CATSDRDLPGGFAQFF. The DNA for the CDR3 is TGTGCCACCAGTGACCGGGACTTGCCTGGAGGATTTGCGCAGTTCTTC.

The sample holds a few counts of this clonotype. CDR3 amino acids: CASSSSPKEPGTTDTQYF. In DNA form, the CDR3 reads TGTGCCAGCAGCTCATCTCCCAAAGAGCCTGGTACCACAGATACGCAGTATTTT. The rearrangement links TRBV9 to TRBJ2-3; D is undetermined. Germline V lookup: CDR1 SGDLS, CDR2 YYNGEE. V was trimmed by 4 bases and J by 2 bases, leaving 23 bases between them. The CDR3 covers 18 residues.

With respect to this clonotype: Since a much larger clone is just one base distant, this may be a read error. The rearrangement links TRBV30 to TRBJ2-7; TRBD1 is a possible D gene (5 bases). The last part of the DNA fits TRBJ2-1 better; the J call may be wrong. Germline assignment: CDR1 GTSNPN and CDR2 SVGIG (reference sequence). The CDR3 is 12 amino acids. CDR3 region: CAWGHVTYEQFF. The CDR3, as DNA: TGTGCCTGGGGACACGTTACCTACGAGCAGTTCTTC.